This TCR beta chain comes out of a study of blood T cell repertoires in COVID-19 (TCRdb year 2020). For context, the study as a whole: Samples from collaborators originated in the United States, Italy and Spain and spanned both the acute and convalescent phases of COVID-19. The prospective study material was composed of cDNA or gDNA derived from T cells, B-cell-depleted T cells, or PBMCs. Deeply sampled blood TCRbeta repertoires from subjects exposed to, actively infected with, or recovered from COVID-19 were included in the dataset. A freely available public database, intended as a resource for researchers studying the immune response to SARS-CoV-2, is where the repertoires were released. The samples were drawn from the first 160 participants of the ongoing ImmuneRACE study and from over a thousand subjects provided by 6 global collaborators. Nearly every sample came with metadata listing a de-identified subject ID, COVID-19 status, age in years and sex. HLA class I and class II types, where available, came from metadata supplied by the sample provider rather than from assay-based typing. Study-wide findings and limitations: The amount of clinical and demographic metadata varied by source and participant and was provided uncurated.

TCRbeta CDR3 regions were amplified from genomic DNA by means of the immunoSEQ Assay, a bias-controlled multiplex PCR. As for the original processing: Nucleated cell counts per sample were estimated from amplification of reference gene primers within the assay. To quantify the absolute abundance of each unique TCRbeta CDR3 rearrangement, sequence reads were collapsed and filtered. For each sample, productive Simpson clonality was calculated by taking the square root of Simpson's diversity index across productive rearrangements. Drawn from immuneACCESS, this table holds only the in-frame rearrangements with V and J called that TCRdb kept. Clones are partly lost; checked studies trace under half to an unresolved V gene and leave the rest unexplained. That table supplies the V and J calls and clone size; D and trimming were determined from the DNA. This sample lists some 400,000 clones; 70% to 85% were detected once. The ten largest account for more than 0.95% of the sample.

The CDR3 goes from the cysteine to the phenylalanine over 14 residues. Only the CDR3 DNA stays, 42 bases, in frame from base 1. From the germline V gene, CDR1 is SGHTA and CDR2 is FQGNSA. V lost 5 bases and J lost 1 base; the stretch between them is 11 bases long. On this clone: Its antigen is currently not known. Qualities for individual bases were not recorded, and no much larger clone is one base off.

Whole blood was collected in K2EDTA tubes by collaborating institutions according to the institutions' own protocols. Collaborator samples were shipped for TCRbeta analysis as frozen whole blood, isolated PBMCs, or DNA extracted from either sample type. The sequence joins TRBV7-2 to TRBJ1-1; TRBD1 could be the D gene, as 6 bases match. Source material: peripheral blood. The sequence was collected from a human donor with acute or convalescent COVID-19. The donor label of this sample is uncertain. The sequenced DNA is TGTGCCAGCAGCCCACACAGGGCGAACACTGAAGCTTTCTTT. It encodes CASSPHRANTEAFF.